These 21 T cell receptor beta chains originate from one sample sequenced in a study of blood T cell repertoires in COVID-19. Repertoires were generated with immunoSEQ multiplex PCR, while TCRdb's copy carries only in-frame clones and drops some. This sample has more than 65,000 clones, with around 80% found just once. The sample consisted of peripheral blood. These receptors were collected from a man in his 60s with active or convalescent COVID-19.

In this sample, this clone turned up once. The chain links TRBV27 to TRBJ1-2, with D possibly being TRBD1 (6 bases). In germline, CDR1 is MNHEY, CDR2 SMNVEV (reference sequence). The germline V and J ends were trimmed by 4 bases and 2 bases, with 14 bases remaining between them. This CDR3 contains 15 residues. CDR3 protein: CASSYGRGKNYGYTF. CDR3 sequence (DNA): TGTGCCAGCAGTTATGGCAGGGGAAAGAACTATGGCTACACCTTC.

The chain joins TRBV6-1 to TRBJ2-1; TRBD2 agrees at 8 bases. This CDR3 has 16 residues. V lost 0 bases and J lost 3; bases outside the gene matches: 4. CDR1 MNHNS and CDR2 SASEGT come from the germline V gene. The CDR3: CASSEAGSGDYNEQFF. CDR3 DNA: TGTGCCAGCAGTGAAGCCGGTAGCGGGGACTACAATGAGCAGTTCTTC.

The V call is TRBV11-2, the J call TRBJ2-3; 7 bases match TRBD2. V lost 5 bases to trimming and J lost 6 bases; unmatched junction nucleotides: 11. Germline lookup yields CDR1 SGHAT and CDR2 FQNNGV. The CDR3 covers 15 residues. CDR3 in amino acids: CASSQAGPGGDTQYF. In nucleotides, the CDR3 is TGTGCCAGCAGCCAAGCGGGGCCCGGTGGGGATACGCAGTATTTT.

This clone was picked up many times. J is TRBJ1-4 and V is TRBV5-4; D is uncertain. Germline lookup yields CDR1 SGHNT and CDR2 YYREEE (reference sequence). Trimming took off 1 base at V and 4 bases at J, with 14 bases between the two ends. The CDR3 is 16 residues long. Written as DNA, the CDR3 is TGTGCCAGCAGCTTGAAGGTCTCGGGATTTAATGAAAAACTGTTTTTT. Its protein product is CASSLKVSGFNEKLFF.

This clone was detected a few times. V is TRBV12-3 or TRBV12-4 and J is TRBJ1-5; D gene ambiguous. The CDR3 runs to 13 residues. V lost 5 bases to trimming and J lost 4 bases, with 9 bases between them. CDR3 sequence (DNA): TGTGCCAGCAGTCCCGGAGGGAATCAGCCCCAGCATTTT. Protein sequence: CASSPGGNQPQHF.

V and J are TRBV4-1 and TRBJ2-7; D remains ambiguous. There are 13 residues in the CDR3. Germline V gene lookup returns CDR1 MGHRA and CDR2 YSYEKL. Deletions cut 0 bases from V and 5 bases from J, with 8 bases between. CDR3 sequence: CASSQDLYHEQYF. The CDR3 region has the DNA TGCGCCAGCAGCCAAGACCTCTACCACGAGCAGTACTTC.

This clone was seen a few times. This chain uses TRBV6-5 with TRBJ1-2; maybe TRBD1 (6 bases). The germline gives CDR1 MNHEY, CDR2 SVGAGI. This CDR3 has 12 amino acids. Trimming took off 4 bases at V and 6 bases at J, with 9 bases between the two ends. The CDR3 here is CASSSAGDGYTF. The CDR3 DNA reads TGTGCCAGCAGTTCCGCAGGGGATGGCTACACCTTC.

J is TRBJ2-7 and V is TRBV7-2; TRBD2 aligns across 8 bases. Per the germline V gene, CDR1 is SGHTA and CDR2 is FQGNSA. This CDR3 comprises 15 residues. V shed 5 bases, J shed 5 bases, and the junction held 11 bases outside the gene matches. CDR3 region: CASSPPGGTRNEQYF. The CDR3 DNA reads TGTGCCAGCAGCCCCCCGGGGGGGACGAGGAACGAGCAGTACTTC.

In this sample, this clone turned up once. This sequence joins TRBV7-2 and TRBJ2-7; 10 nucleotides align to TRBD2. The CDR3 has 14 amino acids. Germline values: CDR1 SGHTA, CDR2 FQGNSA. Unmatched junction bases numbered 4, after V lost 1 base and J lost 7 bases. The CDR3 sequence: CASSLGTSGEEQYF. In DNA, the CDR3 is TGTGCCAGCAGCTTAGGGACTAGCGGTGAAGAGCAGTACTTC.

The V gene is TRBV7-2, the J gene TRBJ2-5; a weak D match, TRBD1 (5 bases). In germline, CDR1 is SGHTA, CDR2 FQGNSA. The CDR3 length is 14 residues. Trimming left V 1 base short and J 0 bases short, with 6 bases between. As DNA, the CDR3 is TGTGCCAGCAGCTTAGGACAGCACCAAGAGACCCAGTACTTC. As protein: CASSLGQHQETQYF.

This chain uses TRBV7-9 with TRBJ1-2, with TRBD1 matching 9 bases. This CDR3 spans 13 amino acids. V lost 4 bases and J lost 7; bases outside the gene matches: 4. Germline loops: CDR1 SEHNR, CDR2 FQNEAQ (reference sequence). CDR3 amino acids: CASSSLDRGGYTF. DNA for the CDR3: TGTGCCAGCAGCTCGTTGGACAGGGGTGGCTACACCTTC. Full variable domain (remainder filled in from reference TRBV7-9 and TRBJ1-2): DTGVSQNPRHKITKRGQNVTFRCDPISEHNRLYWYRQTLGQGPEFLTYFQNEAQLEKSRLLSDRFSAERPKGSFSTLEIQRTEQGDSAMYLCASSSLDRGGYTFGSGTRLTVV.

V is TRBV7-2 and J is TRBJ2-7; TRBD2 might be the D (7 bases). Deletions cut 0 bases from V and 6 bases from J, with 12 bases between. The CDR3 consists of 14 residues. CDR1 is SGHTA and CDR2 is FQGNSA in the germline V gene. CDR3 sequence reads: CASSLAAGEGEQYF. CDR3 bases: TGTGCCAGCAGCTTAGCGGCAGGGGAGGGCGAGCAGTACTTC.

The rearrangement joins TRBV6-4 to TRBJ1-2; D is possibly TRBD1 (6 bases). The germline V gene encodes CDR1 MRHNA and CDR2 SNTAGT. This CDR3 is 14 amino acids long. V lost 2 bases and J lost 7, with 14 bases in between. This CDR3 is CASSDQIQGSGYTF. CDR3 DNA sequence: TGTGCCAGCAGTGACCAAATACAGGGATCTGGCTACACCTTC.

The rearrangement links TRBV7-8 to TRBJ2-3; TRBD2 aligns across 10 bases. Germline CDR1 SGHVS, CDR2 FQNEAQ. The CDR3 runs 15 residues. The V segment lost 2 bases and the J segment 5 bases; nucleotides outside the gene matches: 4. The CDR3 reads CASSLSGGAVDTQYF. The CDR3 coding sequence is TGTGCCAGCAGCTTAAGCGGGGGGGCGGTAGATACGCAGTATTTT. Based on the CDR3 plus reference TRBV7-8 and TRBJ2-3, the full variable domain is GAGVSQSPRYKVAKRGQDVALRCDPISGHVSLFWYQQALGQGPEFLTYFQNEAQLDKSGLPSDRFFAERPEGSVSTLKIQRTQQEDSAVYLCASSLSGGAVDTQYFGPGTRLTVL.

For the CDR3, the DNA is TGCGCCAGCAGCAGACTGGATAATTCACCCCTCCACTTT. Translating it yields CASSRLDNSPLHF. This sequence joins TRBV4-3 and TRBJ1-6; D is ambiguous. Germline lookup yields CDR1 LGHNA and CDR2 YSLEER. V lost 5 bases and J lost 5, with 7 bases in between. The CDR3 is 13 amino acids.

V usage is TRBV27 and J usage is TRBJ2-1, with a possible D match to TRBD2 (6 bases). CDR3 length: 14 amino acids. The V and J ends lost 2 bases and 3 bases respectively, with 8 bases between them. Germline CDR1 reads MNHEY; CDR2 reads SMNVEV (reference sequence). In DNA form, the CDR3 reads TGTGCCAGCAGTTTAAGGAGGGACTACAATGAGCAGTTCTTC. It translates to CASSLRRDYNEQFF.

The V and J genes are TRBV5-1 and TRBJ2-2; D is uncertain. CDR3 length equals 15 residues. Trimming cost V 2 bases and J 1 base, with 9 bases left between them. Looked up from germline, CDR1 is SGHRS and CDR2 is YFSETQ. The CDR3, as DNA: TGCGCCAGCAGCTTTTCGCGGCGGAACACCGGGGAGCTGTTTTTT. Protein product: CASSFSRRNTGELFF.

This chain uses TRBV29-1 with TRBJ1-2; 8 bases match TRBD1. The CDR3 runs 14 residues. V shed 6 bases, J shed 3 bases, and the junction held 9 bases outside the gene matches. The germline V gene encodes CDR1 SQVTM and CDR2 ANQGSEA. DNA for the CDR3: TGCAGCGTGGGGGAATGGGGACAGGACTATGGCTACACCTTC. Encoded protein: CSVGEWGQDYGYTF.

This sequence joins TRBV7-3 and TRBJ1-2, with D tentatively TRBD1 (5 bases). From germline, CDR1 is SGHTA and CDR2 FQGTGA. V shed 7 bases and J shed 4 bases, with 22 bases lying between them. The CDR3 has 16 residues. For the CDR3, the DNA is TGTGCCAGCAACCCTAAATGGGAGGGGCCTCTCTATGGCTACACCTTC. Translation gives CASNPKWEGPLYGYTF.

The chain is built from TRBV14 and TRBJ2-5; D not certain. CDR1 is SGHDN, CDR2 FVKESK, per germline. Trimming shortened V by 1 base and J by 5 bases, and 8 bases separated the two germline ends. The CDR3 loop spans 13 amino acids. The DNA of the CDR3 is TGTGCCAGCAGCCAAGGAAGAGGTGAGACCCAGTACTTC. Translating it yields CASSQGRGETQYF.

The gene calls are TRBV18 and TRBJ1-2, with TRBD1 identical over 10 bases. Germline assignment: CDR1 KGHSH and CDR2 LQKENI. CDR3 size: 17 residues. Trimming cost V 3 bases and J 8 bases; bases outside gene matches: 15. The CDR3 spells CASSPPLTGGGSEGYTF. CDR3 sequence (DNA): TGTGCCAGCTCACCCCCCCTGACAGGGGGCGGGTCCGAAGGCTACACCTTC. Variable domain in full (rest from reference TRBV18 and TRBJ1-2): NAGVMQNPRHLVRRRGQEARLRCSPMKGHSHVYWYRQLPEEGLKFMVYLQKENIIDESGMPKERFSAEFPKEGPSILRIQQVVRGDSAAYFCASSPPLTGGGSEGYTFGSGTRLTVV.